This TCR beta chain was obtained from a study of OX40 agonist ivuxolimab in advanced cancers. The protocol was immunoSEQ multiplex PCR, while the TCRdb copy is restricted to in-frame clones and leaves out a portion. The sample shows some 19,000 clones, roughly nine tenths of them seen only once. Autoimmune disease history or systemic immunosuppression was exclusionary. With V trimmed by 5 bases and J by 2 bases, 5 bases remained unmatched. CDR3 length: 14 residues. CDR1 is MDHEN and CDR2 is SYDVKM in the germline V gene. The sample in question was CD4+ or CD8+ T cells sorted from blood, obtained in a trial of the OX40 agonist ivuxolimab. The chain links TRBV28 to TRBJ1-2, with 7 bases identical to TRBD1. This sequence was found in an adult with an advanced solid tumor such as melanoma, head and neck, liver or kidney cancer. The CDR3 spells CASSERTGNYGYTF. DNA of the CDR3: TGTGCCAGCAGTGAGAGGACAGGAAACTATGGCTACACCTTC.